The subject of this entry is one TCR beta chain. Its antigen is unknown. The sample is drawn from a study of response to subunit inactivated influenza vaccine. MiXCR was run by TCRdb on the RT-PCR reads, yielding one entry per CDR3 protein. The sample lists around 480,000 distinct CDR3 sequences, about 17% occurring once. General observations from the study: The authors suggested that every seasonal influenza vaccination recruits few new T cells.

The CDR3 loop spans 12 amino acids. V lost 6 bases to trimming and J lost 2 bases, with 10 bases between them. CDR1 is DFQATT, CDR2 SNEGSKA, per germline (reference sequence). The starting material was CD4+ T cells sorted from PBMCs, obtained around 25 months after vaccination. This sequence joins TRBV20-1 and TRBJ1-1; tentative D call: TRBD1 (6 bases). The TCR sequence derives from a man aged 45-69 years who received an inactivated influenza vaccine. The CDR3 sequence: CSAQGPNTEAFF. DNA of the CDR3: TGCAGTGCCCAGGGGCCCAACACTGAAGCTTTCTTT.